A selection of T cell receptor beta chains follows, all from one sample in a study of naive and memory T cell subsets. MiXCR was run by TCRdb on the UMI-ligation and nested PCR reads, yielding one entry per CDR3 protein. The sample lists over 130,000 distinct CDR3 sequences; 15% to 20% were seen once. The sequenced sample consisted of naive CD8+ T cells from blood. Receptor source: a human donor in good health. Each CDR3 is given with its conserved first and last residue. D genes are given only for firm matches. Expanded clones are given a class, and other clones once, few, many or no size at all.

TRBD1	TRBJ1-1	few	17	TRBV7-9	TGTGCCAGCAGCTTAGGCCCGGGACAGGGGGCCGTCACTGAAGCTTTCTTT	CASSLGPGQGAVTEAFF
TRBD2	TRBJ2-7	few	15	TRBV5-4	TGTGCCAGCAGCTTGGCTAGCGGGAGCGGCTACGAGCAGTACTTC	CASSLASGSGYEQYF
-	TRBJ2-7	-	12	TRBV7-6	TGTGCCAGCAGCGGCCCGGACTACGAGCAGTACTTC	CASSGPDYEQYF
-	TRBJ2-7	many	11	TRBV12-3/TRBV12-4	TGTGCCAGCAGTTTAAGTGGGGAGCAGTACTTC	CASSLSGEQYF
TRBD2	TRBJ2-1	-	15	TRBV12-3/TRBV12-4	TGTGCCAGCACCCCTGGGCCTAGCGGGAGTTATGAGCAGTTCTTC	CASTPGPSGSYEQFF
-	TRBJ2-7	-	13	TRBV6-6	TGTGCCAGCACGACAGGTCCCACCTACGAGCAGTACTTC	CASTTGPTYEQYF
-	TRBJ2-1	-	11	TRBV24-1	TGTGCCACGCTACAGGGATCTCGTCTGTTCTTC	CATLQGSRLFF
TRBD1	TRBJ1-2	-	15	TRBV13	TGTGCCAGCAGCTCAGGGACAGGGGGTCGCTATGGCTACACCTTC	CASSSGTGGRYGYTF
-	TRBJ1-5	few	18	TRBV6-6	TGTGCCAGCAGCCAAGTAATTAGGACGGGCTCCCTTACTCAGCCCCAGCATTTT	CASSQVIRTGSLTQPQHF
-	TRBJ2-5	-	15	TRBV28	TGTGCCAGCAGTCGCAGGGGGGCGGATGGAGAGACCCAGTACTTC	CASSRRGADGETQYF
-	TRBJ2-2	-	13	TRBV12-3/TRBV12-4	TGTGCCCTAGCGGAGAGGGGGACCGGGGAGCTGTTTTTT	CALAERGTGELFF
TRBD2	TRBJ2-3	-	13	TRBV27	TGTGCCAGCGCGACTAGCGCGGCAGATACGCAGTATTTT	CASATSAADTQYF
-	TRBJ2-1	-	17	TRBV15	TGTGCCACCAGCAGTAGCCTCGTGGGAGCAGAGTCAGATGAGCAGTTCTTC	CATSSSLVGAESDEQFF
-	TRBJ2-7	-	12	TRBV7-9	TGTGCCAGCAGCTTAGGACTCATCGAGCAGTACTTC	CASSLGLIEQYF
-	TRBJ1-1	-	12	TRBV7-9	TGTGCCAGCAGCTTAGGGGGGACGTCGGCTTTCTTT	CASSLGGTSAFF
-	TRBJ1-5	few	14	TRBV27	TGTGCCAGCAGTAACGCAGGGCTTCATCAGCCCCAGCATTTT	CASSNAGLHQPQHF
-	TRBJ2-1	few	13	TRBV7-9	TGTGCCAGCAGCCAACCTCACCCAAATGAGCAGTTCTTC	CASSQPHPNEQFF
-	TRBJ1-5	few	13	TRBV7-8	TGTGCCAGCAGCTTGGCCAGGAGTCAGCCCCAGCATTTT	CASSLARSQPQHF